The 21 T cell receptor beta chains in this list originate from one sample, sequenced in a study of sequential checkpoint blockade in melanoma. This sample's treatment: randomized to nivolumab then ipilimumab (arm A) or the reverse (arm B). Produced via immunoSEQ multiplex PCR; TCRdb's table is partial and in-frame only. The sample yields some 40,000 clones, more than 25% seen once. The sequencing used tumor tissue (inferred from file names), collected from a patient given nivolumab and ipilimumab in sequence. Every receptor here comes from a human donor with melanoma.

The chain joins TRBV27 to TRBJ2-1, with D hard to call. The CDR3 contains 14 residues. V was cut by 7 bases and J by 4 bases, with 14 bases left in between. Germline assignment: CDR1 MNHEY and CDR2 SMNVEV (reference sequence). CDR3 sequence reads: CASTGSYPYNEQFF. The CDR3 bases are TGTGCCAGCACCGGTTCGTACCCTTACAATGAGCAGTTCTTC.

The chain carries TRBV6-8 and TRBJ2-2; 11 positions match TRBD1. This CDR3 is built from 19 residues. V lost 3 bases and J lost 5; bases outside the gene matches: 14. Germline V CDR1 and CDR2: MNHGY, SAAAGT. CDR3 loop: CASSYRAPGTGGDTGELFF. The CDR3 nucleotides are TGTGCCAGCAGTTATCGAGCGCCTGGGACAGGGGGAGATACCGGGGAGCTGTTTTTT.

This clone has only a few counts. The genes are TRBV11-3 and TRBJ2-7; weak D call: TRBD2 (6 bases). Germline loops: CDR1 SGHNT, CDR2 YENEEA. Trimming took 0 bases from V and 6 from J, leaving 15 bases between them. The CDR3 is 15 residues long. The CDR3 sequence is CASSLEGGSWGEQYF. The CDR3 DNA sequence: TGTGCCAGCAGCTTAGAGGGGGGATCATGGGGCGAGCAGTACTTC.

This clone turned up a few times. This chain uses TRBV11-3 with TRBJ2-7; D possibly uses TRBD1 or TRBD2 (5 bases each). Trimming left V 5 bases short and J 4 bases short, with 18 bases between. This CDR3 has 15 amino acids. The V gene's germline CDR1 is SGHNT and CDR2 YENEEA. CDR3 in DNA: TGTGCCAGCAGCATCCGGGACGGTCTCACGTACGAGCAGTACTTC. Its translation is CASSIRDGLTYEQYF.

This clone was found a few times. The rearrangement links TRBV30 to TRBJ2-7, with 8 bases matching TRBD1. Germline assignment: CDR1 GTSNPN and CDR2 SVGIG (reference sequence). The CDR3 runs to 15 residues. With V trimmed by 2 bases and J by 2 bases, 8 bases remained unmatched. CDR3 in amino acids: CAWSRRQGWTYEQYF. The CDR3 DNA reads TGTGCCTGGAGTCGCCGACAGGGGTGGACCTACGAGCAGTACTTC.

The chain is built from TRBV29-1 and TRBJ1-1; a weak D match, TRBD1 (5 bases). Trimming took off 7 bases at V and 12 bases at J, with 24 bases between the two ends. The germline CDR1 and CDR2 sequences are SQVTM and ANQGSEA. The CDR3 runs to 13 residues. CDR3 bases: TGCAGCGCTGGTACGGGACTTTCTTATGGAACTTTCTTT. Encoded protein: CSAGTGLSYGTFF.

The V and J genes are TRBV29-1 and TRBJ1-2; 12 bases are shared with TRBD1. Germline CDR1 is SQVTM and CDR2 is ANQGSEA. Trimming cost V 3 bases and J 8 bases; bases outside gene matches: 4. This CDR3 contains 13 residues. The DNA of the CDR3 is TGCAGCGTTGAGGGACAGGGGGCAGAGGGCTACACCTTC. Its protein is CSVEGQGAEGYTF.

The chain links TRBV10-2 to TRBJ2-5; 14 nucleotides match TRBD2. The length of the CDR3 is 15 residues. With 6 bases clipped from V and 4 bases from J, the junction kept 4 bases outside the gene matches. Germline assignment: CDR1 WSHSY and CDR2 SAAADI. CDR3 DNA sequence: TGCGCCAGCAGACTTGGACTAGCGGGAGGAGAGACCCAGTACTTC. Amino acids: CASRLGLAGGETQYF.

This clone has more than one count but fewer than ten. V gene TRBV30 combines with J gene TRBJ1-2, with D unresolved. This CDR3 is 14 amino acids long. Trimming removed 1 base at V and 1 base at J, with 10 bases between. The germline gives CDR1 GTSNPN, CDR2 SVGIG (reference sequence). The CDR3 nucleotides read TGTGCCTGGAGTGAGTATTCGGTTAACTATGGCTACACCTTC. As protein: CAWSEYSVNYGYTF.

The rearrangement uses TRBV19 and TRBJ1-5; D is unclear. Trimming left V 0 bases short and J 13 bases short, with 19 bases between. Germline V lookup: CDR1 LNHDA, CDR2 SQIVND (reference sequence). The CDR3 covers 15 residues. The CDR3 DNA reads TGTGCCAGTAGTATAGACGGCACACCGGGCGCCTCACAGCATTTT. Its protein is CASSIDGTPGASQHF.

V is TRBV18 and J is TRBJ2-5, with D possibly matching TRBD1 (5 bases). The V end lost 8 bases, the J end lost 5 bases, and 15 bases lay between the germline ends. Per germline, CDR1 KGHSH and CDR2 LQKENI. The CDR3 has 13 residues. DNA of the CDR3: TGTGCCAGCCTACAAGGGCAGGGTGAGACCCAGTACTTC. As protein: CASLQGQGETQYF.

The chain links TRBV11-3 to TRBJ2-1; D gene unclear. Trimming pared 5 bases from V and 6 bases from J, leaving 14 bases between. The CDR3 runs to 14 residues. Germline assignment: CDR1 SGHNT and CDR2 YENEEA. CDR3 residues: CASSILVGLNEQFF. In DNA form, the CDR3 reads TGTGCCAGCAGCATTCTAGTAGGGCTCAATGAGCAGTTCTTC.

The chain is built from TRBV10-2 and TRBJ2-3; D unclear. Trimming shortened V by 3 bases and J by 1 base, and 5 bases separated the two germline ends. Germline-derived CDR1 and CDR2 are WSHSY and SAAADI. This CDR3 spans 13 amino acids. The CDR3 DNA is TGCGCCAGCAGTGATCCGGGCACAGATACGCAGTATTTT. This sequence encodes CASSDPGTDTQYF.

This clone has a count of ten or more. This rearrangement joins TRBV11-3 to TRBJ1-1; D ambiguous. In germline, CDR1 is SGHNT, CDR2 YENEEA. V shed 5 bases and J shed 4 bases, with 14 bases lying between them. This CDR3 region has 14 residues. The CDR3 loop is CASSPLGVGTEAFF. The CDR3 coding sequence is TGTGCCAGCAGCCCCCTTGGGGTCGGCACTGAAGCTTTCTTT. The variable domain in full, with the rest retrieved from reference TRBV11-3 and TRBJ1-1, is EAGVVQSPRYKIIEKKQPVAFWCNPISGHNTLYWYLQNLGQGPELLIRYENEEAVDDSQLPKDRFSAERLKGVDSTLKIQPAELGDSAVYLCASSPLGVGTEAFFGQGTRLTVV.

The genes are TRBV9 and TRBJ1-5, with TRBD1 matching 8 bases. The junction had 4 bases not matched to a gene; V was cut back by 4 bases and J by 1 base. The CDR3 covers 15 residues. Germline CDR1 SGDLS, CDR2 YYNGEE. The CDR3 DNA is TGTGCCAGCAGCTCGACAGGGGCCAGCAATCAGCCCCAGCATTTT. Translation gives CASSSTGASNQPQHF.

This chain uses TRBV23-1 with TRBJ2-5; D not certain. TRBV23-1 is an ORF; its function is uncertain. Trimming shortened V by 6 bases and J by 2 bases, and 10 bases separated the two germline ends. The CDR3 contains 13 residues. Here the CDR3 reads CASSDVRQETQYF. CDR3 DNA sequence: TGCGCCAGCAGCGACGTAAGGCAAGAGACCCAGTACTTC.

The chain combines TRBV30 with TRBJ1-3; the D is unclear. The CDR3 runs 16 residues. The V gene lost 0 bases and the J gene lost 0 bases, with 12 bases spanning the gap. Per the germline V gene, CDR1 is GTSNPN and CDR2 is SVGIG (reference sequence). The CDR3 region is CAWSVGMGISGNTIYF. As DNA, the CDR3 is TGTGCCTGGAGTGTAGGTATGGGGATCTCTGGAAACACCATATATTTT.

This clone turned up a few times. The chain uses TRBV6-8 and TRBJ2-1, with 7 bases identical to TRBD2. This CDR3 region has 16 residues. Germline trimming cut 0 bases from V and 8 bases from J; bases unmatched to any gene: 10. Germline values: CDR1 MNHGY, CDR2 SAAAGT. Here the CDR3 reads CASSYSSEQGRDEQFF. CDR3 coding DNA: TGTGCCAGCAGTTACTCGAGCGAACAAGGGAGGGATGAGCAGTTCTTC.

This clone was counted a few times. In DNA form, the CDR3 reads TGTGCCAGCAACAAACAGGGGGTGACTGAAGCTTTCTTT. It codes for CASNKQGVTEAFF. The V call is TRBV6-8, the J call TRBJ1-1, with 8 bases aligning to TRBD1. The germline V gene encodes CDR1 MNHGY and CDR2 SAAAGT. With 7 bases clipped from V and 5 bases from J, the junction kept 6 bases outside the gene matches. The CDR3 is made up of 13 amino acids.

The CDR3 is CASSLVDRAQHF. The DNA of the CDR3 is TGTGCCAGTAGTTTAGTAGACAGGGCCCAGCATTTT. V gene TRBV19 combines with J gene TRBJ1-5; 7 bases are a match to TRBD1. V trimming: 5 bases; J trimming: 11 bases; junction bases outside the gene matches: 6. CDR1 LNHDA and CDR2 SQIVND come from the germline V gene (reference sequence). The CDR3 length is 12 residues.

Only a few counts were recorded for this clone. The chain has TRBV11-3 and TRBJ2-2; 7 nucleotides line up with TRBD1. The trim removed 8 bases at V and 3 bases at J, leaving 6 bases unmatched. The CDR3 length is 14 residues. Germline lookup yields CDR1 SGHNT and CDR2 YENEEA. In nucleotides, the CDR3 is TGTGCCAGCTTACAGGGGATCGACACCGGGGAGCTGTTTTTT. Its protein product is CASLQGIDTGELFF.